Following are 25 T cell receptor beta chains from one sample sequenced in a study of CD8+CD57+ T cells in acquired aplastic anemia (dated by TCRdb to the late 2010s). The sequencer was an Illumina HiSeq 2000. TCR beta VDJ combination and CDR3 sequence profiling used genomic DNA as the template. TCRdb reran the public reads through fastp at Q25 and MiXCR, keeping productive beta chains. Every entry covers one CDR3 protein and lists the most common genes and DNA from its rows. The table for this sample lists roughly 170,000 distinct CDR3 sequences; around 60% of them were counted only once. The top ten hold roughly 42% of the sample. The specimen sequenced was sorted CD4+, CD8+, or CD8+CD57+ T cells (not recorded which) from PBMCs. Receptors originate from a human donor in good health.

This rearrangement joins TRBV9 to TRBJ2-5, with 13 bases aligning to TRBD2. The V and J ends lost 2 bases and 5 bases, in that order; junction bases with no gene match: 6. The CDR3 runs 16 residues. CDR1 SGDLS and CDR2 YYNGEE come from the germline V gene. CDR3 coding DNA: TGTGCCAGCAGCGTTGGGACTAGCGGGACCTTGGAGACCCAGTACTTC. Translating gives CASSVGTSGTLETQYF.

Sample share makes this clonotype large. The genes are TRBV7-3 and TRBJ2-1, with a weak D call TRBD2 (6 bases). In germline, CDR1 is SGHTA, CDR2 FQGTGA. The CDR3 covers 14 residues. Trimming stripped 5 bases from V and 9 bases from J, with 17 bases between. CDR3 region: CASSPDGGSPEQFF. CDR3 coding DNA: TGTGCCAGCAGCCCGGACGGGGGTAGCCCTGAGCAGTTCTTC. The whole variable domain, remainder taken from reference TRBV7-3 and TRBJ2-1, is GAGVSQTPSNKVTEKGKYVELRCDPISGHTALYWYRQSLGQGPEFLIYFQGTGAADDSGLPNDRFFAVRPEGSVSTLKIQRTERGDSAVYLCASSPDGGSPEQFFGPGTRLTVL.

This chain links TRBV9 with TRBJ1-2, with D maybe TRBD1 (5 bases). CDR3 size: 14 residues. V was cut by 0 bases and J by 7 bases, with 13 bases left in between. Per germline, CDR1 SGDLS and CDR2 YYNGEE. The CDR3 loop is CASSVEGDPRGYTF. As DNA, the CDR3 is TGTGCCAGCAGCGTAGAAGGGGATCCTCGTGGCTACACCTTC. The full variable domain, its missing parts supplied by reference TRBV9 and TRBJ1-2, is DSGVTQTPKHLITATGQRVTLRCSPRSGDLSVYWYQQSLDQGLQFLIQYYNGEERAKGNILERFSAQQFPDLHSELNLSSLELGDSALYFCASSVEGDPRGYTFGSGTRLTVV.

The chain carries TRBV9 and TRBJ2-4; D may match TRBD1 or TRBD2 (5 bases each). The CDR3 contains 15 residues. The ends were cut back, 3 bases at V and 8 bases at J, with 18 bases in the middle. Germline V gene data show CDR1 as SGDLS and CDR2 as YYNGEE. This CDR3 reads CASSEAPGTADIQYF. DNA for the CDR3: TGTGCCAGCAGCGAAGCCCCAGGGACGGCGGACATTCAGTACTTC.

The CDR3 nucleotides are TGCGCCAGTCGCCCAGGGTTGCAGGCCAATGAGCAGTTCTTC. It codes for CASRPGLQANEQFF. The chain recombines TRBV5-1 with TRBJ2-1; D might be TRBD1 (5 bases). CDR3 length: 14 residues. CDR1 is SGHRS and CDR2 is YFSETQ in the germline V gene. The ends were cut back, 8 bases at V and 6 bases at J, with 18 bases in the middle.

This clonotype was picked up a small number of times. The rearrangement links TRBV7-6 to TRBJ1-1, with TRBD1 as a possible D gene (6 bases). CDR3 length: 12 amino acids. V was clipped by 3 bases and J by 7 bases, with 9 bases between them. Germline V lookup: CDR1 SGHVS, CDR2 FNYEAQ. CDR3 DNA: TGTGCCAGCAGCTTGGAGGGGGTTGAAGCTTTCTTT. This sequence encodes CASSLEGVEAFF.

This clonotype has more than one count but fewer than ten. The rearrangement joins TRBV2 to TRBJ1-6, with D possibly matching TRBD1 (5 bases). CDR1 SNHLY and CDR2 FYNNEI come from the germline V gene. Between the trimmed V and J ends, which lost 4 bases and 7 bases, there was a span of 17 bases. CDR3 length: 16 amino acids. CDR3 loop: CASSVRSSDKNSPLHF. For the CDR3, the DNA is TGTGCCAGCAGTGTAAGGAGTTCGGACAAAAATTCACCCCTCCACTTT.

In this sample, this clonotype turned up once. The chain joins TRBV12-3 or TRBV12-4 to TRBJ2-7, with D tentatively TRBD1 (6 bases). V lost 6 bases to trimming and J lost 3 bases, with 9 bases between them. The CDR3 runs to 12 residues. This CDR3 reads CASSTQGYEQYF. The CDR3 DNA sequence: TGTGCCAGCAGCACACAGGGCTACGAGCAGTACTTC.

This clonotype occurred a few times. The rearrangement joins TRBV7-9 to TRBJ2-5; 8 bases are shared with TRBD1. Germline V gives CDR1 SEHNR, CDR2 FQNEAQ (reference sequence). The CDR3 totals 13 residues. J gave up 3 bases and V 5 bases, and 2 bases lay outside the gene matches. The CDR3 is CASSQTGEETQYF. The CDR3 coding sequence is TGTGCCAGCAGCCAGACAGGGGAAGAGACCCAGTACTTC.

This clonotype was picked up one time. The rearrangement uses TRBV11-2 and TRBJ2-2; D ambiguous. The length of the CDR3 is 16 residues. Germline CDR1 SGHAT, CDR2 FQNNGV. The ends were cut back, 0 bases at V and 0 bases at J, with 8 bases in the middle. Here the CDR3 reads CASSLELVTNTGELFF. The CDR3 DNA reads as TGTGCCAGCAGCTTAGAGCTGGTGACGAACACCGGGGAGCTGTTTTTT.

Points on this clonotype: An end of the junction differs from the germline gene, which may be a read error. This rearrangement joins TRBV7-7 to TRBJ1-6, with D tentatively TRBD1 (5 bases). The V gene's germline CDR1 is SSHAT and CDR2 FNYEAQ (reference sequence). The CDR3 runs 16 residues. CDR3 sequence reads: CASSFGMGPRGSPLHF. Written as DNA, the CDR3 is TGTGCTAGCAGCTTCGGGATGGGGCCTCGGGGTTCACCCCTCCACTTT.

The chain employs TRBV5-5 and TRBJ1-4; D uncertain. Deletions cut 1 base from V and 5 bases from J, with 9 bases between. Germline V gene lookup returns CDR1 SGHKS and CDR2 YYEKEE (reference sequence). This CDR3 has 14 residues. Written as DNA, the CDR3 is TGTGCCAGCAGCTTGACCTTCCGAAATGAAAAACTGTTTTTT. Amino acids: CASSLTFRNEKLFF.

The V gene is TRBV2, the J gene TRBJ1-3; no reliable D call. The V gene's germline CDR1 is SNHLY and CDR2 FYNNEI. V was pared by 1 base and J by 3 bases, with 10 bases between. This CDR3 has 15 amino acids. CDR3 sequence reads: CASSEGPRFGNTIYF. In nucleotides, the CDR3 is TGTGCCAGCAGTGAAGGACCCCGCTTTGGAAACACCATATATTTT.

This clonotype was observed at least ten times. The chain recombines TRBV12-3 or TRBV12-4 with TRBJ2-2, with D perhaps assigned TRBD1 or TRBD2 (6 bases each). Trimming pared 5 bases from V and 5 bases from J, leaving 15 bases between. This CDR3 spans 15 amino acids. The CDR3 DNA is TGTGCCAGCAGTCAGGGACAAGGGGGGACCGGGGAGCTGTTTTTT. This encodes CASSQGQGGTGELFF.

V usage is TRBV7-9 and J usage is TRBJ2-1, with D uncertain. V lost 0 bases and J lost 4, with 10 bases in between. Germline loops: CDR1 SEHNR, CDR2 FQNEAQ (reference sequence). This CDR3 comprises 15 residues. The CDR3 here is CASSLAKGQYNEQFF. The CDR3 bases are TGTGCCAGCAGCTTAGCAAAGGGTCAGTACAATGAGCAGTTCTTC.

Concerning this clonotype: The germline gene is not matched at one end of the junction; a read error may be the cause. The chain links TRBV7-7 to TRBJ2-3, with TRBD2 as a possible D gene (5 bases). Germline CDR1 and CDR2: SSHAT and FNYEAQ (reference sequence). The CDR3 has 13 residues. The CDR3 sequence: CASSLDFTDTQYF. DNA of the CDR3: TGTGCTAGCAGCTTGGACTTCACAGACACGCAGTATTTT.

A note on this clonotype: In this CDR3 the conserved last residue, phenylalanine or tryptophan, is missing, so a read error is likely. The chain couples TRBV4-3 to TRBJ2-5; no firm D call. The CDR3 runs 11 residues. Germline V CDR1 and CDR2: LGHNA, YSLEER. CDR3 DNA: TGCGTCAGCAGCCTAGGGGAGACCCAGTACTCC. Amino acid sequence: CVSSLGETQYS.

V is TRBV7-8 and J is TRBJ2-1, with D tentatively TRBD2 (5 bases). The CDR3 sequence is 15 residues long. Trimming shortened V by 5 bases and J by 2 bases, and 13 bases separated the two germline ends. Germline CDR1 SGHVS, CDR2 FQNEAQ. The CDR3 sequence is CASSSAAATYNEQFF. CDR3 nucleotides: TGTGCCAGCAGCAGTGCAGCGGCTACCTACAATGAGCAGTTCTTC.

This clonotype showed up just once. The V gene is TRBV24-1, the J gene TRBJ1-2; 11 bases fit TRBD1. The CDR3 sequence is 17 residues long. With 3 bases clipped from V and 6 bases from J, the junction kept 11 bases outside the gene matches. Germline V gene data show CDR1 as KGHDR and CDR2 as SFDVKD. CDR3 nucleotides: TGTGCCACCAGTGATGCCCGTCGGACAGGGGGCGCTCATGGCTACACCTTC. It translates to CATSDARRTGGAHGYTF.

On this clonotype itself: One end of the junction fails to match germline, which may point to a read error. This rearrangement joins TRBV6-5 to TRBJ1-4, with D possibly TRBD1 on 6 matching bases. From germline, CDR1 is MNHEY and CDR2 SVGAGI. CDR3 length: 14 residues. This CDR3 reads CSSSYRGGNEKLFF. The CDR3 DNA reads TGTTCCAGCAGTTATCGAGGGGGGAATGAAAAACTGTTTTTT.

This chain links TRBV2 with TRBJ1-5; D gene ambiguous. This CDR3 region has 16 residues. V dropped 4 bases and J dropped 0 bases, with 13 bases sitting between them. Germline V CDR1 and CDR2: SNHLY, FYNNEI. CDR3 sequence: CASSVSIGDSNQPQHF. The CDR3 DNA reads as TGTGCCAGCAGTGTAAGTATCGGAGATAGCAATCAGCCCCAGCATTTT.

The chain joins TRBV20-1 to TRBJ1-5, with 9 bases fitting TRBD1. The V gene end was trimmed by 6 bases and the J gene end by 3 bases; junction bases not matched to a gene: 9. This CDR3 is built from 15 residues. The germline gives CDR1 DFQATT, CDR2 SNEGSKA (reference sequence). The CDR3 coding sequence is TGCAGTGCAGTAGAGGGACAGGGACTCAATCAGCCCCAGCATTTT. Translation gives CSAVEGQGLNQPQHF.

Many counts were recorded for this clonotype. V usage is TRBV7-3 and J usage is TRBJ2-1; TRBD1 is a possible D gene (5 bases). CDR3 length: 16 amino acids. The ends were cut back, 3 bases at V and 4 bases at J, with 16 bases in the middle. The germline CDR1 and CDR2 sequences are SGHTA and FQGTGA. This chain's CDR3 is CASSFTGAVDYNEQFF. The CDR3 nucleotides are TGTGCCAGCAGCTTTACAGGAGCTGTTGATTACAATGAGCAGTTCTTC. The variable domain in full, completed from reference TRBV7-3 and TRBJ2-1, reads GAGVSQTPSNKVTEKGKYVELRCDPISGHTALYWYRQSLGQGPEFLIYFQGTGAADDSGLPNDRFFAVRPEGSVSTLKIQRTERGDSAVYLCASSFTGAVDYNEQFFGPGTRLTVL.

This clonotype came up many times. The V gene is TRBV6-4, the J gene TRBJ2-1; maybe TRBD2 (6 bases). Trimming cost V 3 bases and J 1 base, with 10 bases left between them. The CDR3 covers 15 residues. CDR1 is MRHNA, CDR2 SNTAGT, per germline. CDR3 nucleotide sequence: TGTGCCAGCAGTGAAAGCGGGTTATCCTACAATGAGCAGTTCTTC. This translates into CASSESGLSYNEQFF.

V and J are TRBV10-3 and TRBJ1-5, with D possibly being TRBD1 (5 bases). Trimming removed 8 bases at V and 3 bases at J, with 8 bases between. Germline V lookup: CDR1 ENHRY, CDR2 SYGVKD. CDR3 length: 12 amino acids. The chain's CDR3 is CAIGHSNQPQHF. The DNA of the CDR3 is TGTGCCATCGGACATTCCAATCAGCCCCAGCATTTT.